The clone carrying this TCR beta chain has just one count. The CDR3 is made up of 14 amino acids. V was cut by 6 bases and J by 2 bases, with 13 bases left in between. CDR1 is SGHTA, CDR2 FQGTGA, per germline. These data originate in a study of T cell changes during pregnancy in multiple sclerosis. TCRdb keeps only in-frame clones here, not all; method: immunoSEQ multiplex PCR. The sample has approximately 48,000 clones; 90% are singletons. The specimen was CD8+ T cells from peripheral blood mononuclear cells, collected before pregnancy. This TCR was recovered from a female donor with multiple sclerosis, enrolled in a pregnancy study. This chain uses TRBV7-3 with TRBJ1-1; weak D call: TRBD1 (6 bases). In DNA, the CDR3 is TGTGCCAGCAGTACCGCAGGGGATAACACTGAAGCTTTCTTT. This sequence encodes CASSTAGDNTEAFF.